The rows below give T cell receptor beta chains drawn from one sample of a study of cytomegalovirus exposure and HLA in healthy donors. Measured with immunoSEQ multiplex PCR; TCRdb has only the in-frame clones, and not every one. The repertoire holds approximately 280,000 clones, with about 86% as singletons. Specimen: PBMCs. Receptors were obtained from a woman aged 18 to 35 in good health and CMV-seronegative. Both conserved end residues are part of each CDR3.

>TRBV27|TRBJ1-4
CASSSRQGIPNEKLFF
>TRBV5-1|TRBJ2-3
CASSLELAVDTQYF
>TRBV7-2|TRBJ2-7
CASSLTGYEQYF
>TRBV2|TRBJ2-1
CASVTLAGGYNEQFF
>TRBV4-1|TRBJ1-2
CASSYIQGLGGYTF
>TRBV7-9|TRBJ1-5
CASSVSGVNQPQHF
>TRBV4-2|TRBJ2-1
CASSLPRLAGGTRGNEQFF
>TRBV29-1|TRBJ2-7
CSVVGGQSSYEQYF
>TRBV19|TRBJ1-2
CASTSRQVYGYTF
>TRBV2|TRBJ2-7
CASSERTASSYEQYF
>TRBV5-1|TRBJ2-3
CASSSGLVASDTQYF
>TRBV7-8|TRBJ2-7
CASSNPGSVTYEQYF
>TRBV13|TRBJ2-7
CASRETGHTYEQYF
>TRBV29-1|TRBJ2-3
CSVENGETDTQYF
>TRBV10-3|TRBJ1-3
CAISGTGFLGNTIYF